A single sample is the source of the 4 T cell receptor beta chains below, sequenced in a study of response to subunit inactivated influenza vaccine. A single record per CDR3 protein comes from TCRdb applying MiXCR to the RT-PCR reads. The sample records hundreds of thousands of distinct CDR3 sequences, 7.5% to 8.5% being singletons. Here the sequenced sample was PBMCs from blood, taken about 23 months after vaccination. These receptors were collected from a man aged 50 to 69 who received an inactivated influenza vaccine.

There are many counts of this clonotype. This chain uses TRBV4-1 with TRBJ2-3, with no clear D. Germline CDR1 reads MGHRA; CDR2 reads YSYEKL. The CDR3 has 17 amino acids. Trimming cost V 0 bases and J 0 bases, with 13 bases left between them. The CDR3: CASSQDMGKGSTDTQYF. The CDR3 DNA follows: TGCGCCAGCAGCCAAGATATGGGCAAGGGAAGCACAGATACGCAGTATTTT.

This chain uses TRBV5-6 with TRBJ1-1, with a tentative D call TRBD1 (6 bases). The V gene's germline CDR1 is SGHDT and CDR2 YYEEEE. V lost 2 bases to trimming and J lost 5 bases, with 13 bases between them. The CDR3 totals 14 residues. The CDR3 loop is CASSLTGQGTEAFF. The CDR3 bases are TGTGCCAGCAGCTTAACAGGGCAGGGAACTGAAGCTTTCTTT.

This clonotype occurred a few times. The J gene is TRBJ1-1, the V gene TRBV6-2 or TRBV6-3; 7 bases are shared with TRBD1. CDR1 MNHEY and CDR2 SVGEGT come from the germline V gene. The CDR3 runs to 13 residues. V lost 6 bases and J lost 3; bases outside the gene matches: 4. The DNA of the CDR3 is TGTGCCAGCAGACTAGACAGGGACACTGAAGCTTTCTTT. It encodes CASRLDRDTEAFF.

In its sample, this clonotype was seen a few times. This rearrangement joins TRBV19 to TRBJ1-2; no reliable D call. With 7 bases removed from V and 4 bases from J, the gap between germline ends came to 13 bases. Germline-derived CDR1 and CDR2 are LNHDA and SQIVND (reference sequence). This CDR3 is built from 13 residues. The CDR3 sequence is CASTPGYGYGYTF. The CDR3 DNA sequence: TGTGCCAGTACCCCGGGCTATGGCTATGGCTACACCTTC.